One T cell receptor beta chain is described in this entry. Antigen specificity is unknown. Losses at the gene ends were 4 bases for V and 5 bases for J; bases not matched to a gene: 8. Germline CDR1 and CDR2: SGHNT and YYREEE (reference sequence). This CDR3 has 14 residues. After isolation, RNA underwent reverse transcription to generate cDNA as the sequencing template. Profiled with immunoSEQ multiplex PCR; TCRdb holds only in-frame clones, not every one. This table has roughly 100,000 clones, approximately 58% appearing once. The sample is drawn from a study of CD8+ T cells in alopecia areata. Whole-study results and caveats: Lesional scalp, especially alopecia totalis/universalis, showed higher clonality than normal scalp. In patients, TCRs were shared less clearly than in mice, and HLA may possibly be involved.

The sample was CD4+ T cells sorted from blood. The gene calls are TRBV5-4 and TRBJ1-2; 7 positions match TRBD1. The receptor was isolated from a human donor in good health. The CDR3 nucleotides read TGTGCCAGCAGCCCAGGGGGACGGCAATATGGCTACACCTTC. Its translation: CASSPGGRQYGYTF.